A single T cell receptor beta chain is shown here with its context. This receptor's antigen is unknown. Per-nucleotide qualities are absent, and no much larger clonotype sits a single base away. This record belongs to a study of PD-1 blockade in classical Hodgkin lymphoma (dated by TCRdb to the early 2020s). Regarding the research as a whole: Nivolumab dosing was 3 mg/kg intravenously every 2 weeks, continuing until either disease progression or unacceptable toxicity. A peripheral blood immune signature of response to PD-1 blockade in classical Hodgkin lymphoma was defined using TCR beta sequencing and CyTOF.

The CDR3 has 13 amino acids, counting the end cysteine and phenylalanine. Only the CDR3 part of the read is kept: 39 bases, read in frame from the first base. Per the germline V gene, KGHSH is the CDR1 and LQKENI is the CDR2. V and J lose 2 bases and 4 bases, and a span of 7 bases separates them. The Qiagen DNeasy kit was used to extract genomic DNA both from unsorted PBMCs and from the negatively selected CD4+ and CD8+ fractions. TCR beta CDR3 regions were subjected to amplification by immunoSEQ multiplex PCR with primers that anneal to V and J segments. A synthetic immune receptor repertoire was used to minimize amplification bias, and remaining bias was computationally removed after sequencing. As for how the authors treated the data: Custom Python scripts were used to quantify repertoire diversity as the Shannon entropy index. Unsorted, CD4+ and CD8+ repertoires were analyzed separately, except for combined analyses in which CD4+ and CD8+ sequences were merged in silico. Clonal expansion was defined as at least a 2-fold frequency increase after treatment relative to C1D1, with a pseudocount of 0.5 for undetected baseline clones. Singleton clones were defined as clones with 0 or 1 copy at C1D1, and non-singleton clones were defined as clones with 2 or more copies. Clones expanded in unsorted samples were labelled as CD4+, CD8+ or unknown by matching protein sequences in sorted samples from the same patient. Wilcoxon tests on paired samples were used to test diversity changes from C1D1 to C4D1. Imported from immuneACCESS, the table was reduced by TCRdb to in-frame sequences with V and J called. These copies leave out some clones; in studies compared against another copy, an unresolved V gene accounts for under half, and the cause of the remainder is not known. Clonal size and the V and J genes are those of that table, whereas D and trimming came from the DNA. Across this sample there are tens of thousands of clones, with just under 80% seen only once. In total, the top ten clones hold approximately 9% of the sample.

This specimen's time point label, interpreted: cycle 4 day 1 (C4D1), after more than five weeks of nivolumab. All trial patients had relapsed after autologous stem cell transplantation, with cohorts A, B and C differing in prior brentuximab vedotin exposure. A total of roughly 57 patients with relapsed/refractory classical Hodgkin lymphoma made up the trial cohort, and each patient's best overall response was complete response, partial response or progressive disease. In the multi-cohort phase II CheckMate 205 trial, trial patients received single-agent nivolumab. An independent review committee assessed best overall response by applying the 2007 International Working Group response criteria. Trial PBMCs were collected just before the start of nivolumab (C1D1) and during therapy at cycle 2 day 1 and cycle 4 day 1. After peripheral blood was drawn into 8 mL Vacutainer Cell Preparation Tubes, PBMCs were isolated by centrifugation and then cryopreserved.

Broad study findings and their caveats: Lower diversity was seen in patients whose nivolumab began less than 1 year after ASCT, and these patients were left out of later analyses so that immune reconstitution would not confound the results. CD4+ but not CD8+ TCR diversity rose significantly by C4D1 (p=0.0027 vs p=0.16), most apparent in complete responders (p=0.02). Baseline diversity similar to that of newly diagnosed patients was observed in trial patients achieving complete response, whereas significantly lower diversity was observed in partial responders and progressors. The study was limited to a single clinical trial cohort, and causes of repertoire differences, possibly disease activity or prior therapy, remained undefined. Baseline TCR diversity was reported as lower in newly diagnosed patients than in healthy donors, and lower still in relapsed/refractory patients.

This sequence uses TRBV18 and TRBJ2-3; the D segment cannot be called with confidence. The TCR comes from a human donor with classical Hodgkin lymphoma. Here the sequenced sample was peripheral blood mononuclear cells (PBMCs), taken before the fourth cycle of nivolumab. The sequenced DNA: TGTGCCAGCTCACCAAATAGTCCAGATACGCAGTATTTT. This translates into CASSPNSPDTQYF.